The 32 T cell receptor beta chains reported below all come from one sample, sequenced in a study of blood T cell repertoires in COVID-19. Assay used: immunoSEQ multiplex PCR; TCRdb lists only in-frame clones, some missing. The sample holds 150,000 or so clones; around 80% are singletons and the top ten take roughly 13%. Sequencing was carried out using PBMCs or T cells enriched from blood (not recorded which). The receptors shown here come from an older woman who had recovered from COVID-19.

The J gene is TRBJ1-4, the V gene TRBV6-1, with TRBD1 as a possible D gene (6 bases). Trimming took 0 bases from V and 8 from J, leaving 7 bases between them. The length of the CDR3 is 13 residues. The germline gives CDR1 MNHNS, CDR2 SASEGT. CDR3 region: CASSEADREKLFF. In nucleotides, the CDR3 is TGTGCCAGCAGTGAAGCTGACAGGGAAAAACTGTTTTTT.

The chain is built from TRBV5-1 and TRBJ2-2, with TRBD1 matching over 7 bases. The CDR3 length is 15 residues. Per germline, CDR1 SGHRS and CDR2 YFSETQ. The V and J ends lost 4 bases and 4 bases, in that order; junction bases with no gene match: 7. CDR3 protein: CASSNQGVSTGELFF. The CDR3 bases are TGCGCCAGCAGCAATCAGGGGGTTAGCACCGGGGAGCTGTTTTTT.

The CDR3 reads CASSFRELSSYNSPLHF. DNA of the CDR3: TGTGCCAGCAGCTTCCGGGAATTAAGCTCCTATAATTCACCCCTCCACTTT. J is TRBJ1-6 and V is TRBV7-8, with D unresolved. V shed 3 bases and J shed 0 bases, with 12 bases lying between them. The CDR3 is made up of 17 amino acids. The V gene's germline CDR1 is SGHVS and CDR2 FQNEAQ.

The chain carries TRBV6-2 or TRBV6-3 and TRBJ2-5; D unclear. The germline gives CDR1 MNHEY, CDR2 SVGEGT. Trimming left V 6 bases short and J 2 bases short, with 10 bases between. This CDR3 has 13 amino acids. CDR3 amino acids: CASSPLLQETQYF. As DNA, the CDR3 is TGTGCCAGCAGCCCCCTACTTCAAGAGACCCAGTACTTC.

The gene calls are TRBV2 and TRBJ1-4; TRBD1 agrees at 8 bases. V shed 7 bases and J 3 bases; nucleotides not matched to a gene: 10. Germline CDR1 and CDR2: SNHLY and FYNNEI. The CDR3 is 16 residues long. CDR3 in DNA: TGTGCCAGCAACGCGATCAGGGGGCAGGCTAATGAAAAACTGTTTTTT. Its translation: CASNAIRGQANEKLFF. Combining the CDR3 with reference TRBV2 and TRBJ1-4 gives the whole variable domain EPEVTQTPSHQVTQMGQEVILRCVPISNHLYFYWYRQILGQKVEFLVSFYNNEISEKSEIFDDQFSVERPDGSNFTLKIRSTKLEDSAMYFCASNAIRGQANEKLFFGSGTQLSVL.

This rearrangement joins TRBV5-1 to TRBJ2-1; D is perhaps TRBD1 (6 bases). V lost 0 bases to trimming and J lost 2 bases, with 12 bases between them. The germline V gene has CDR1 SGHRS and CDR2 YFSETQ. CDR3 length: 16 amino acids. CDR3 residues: CASSLGLQGPYNEQFF. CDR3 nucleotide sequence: TGCGCCAGCAGCTTGGGCCTACAGGGACCCTACAATGAGCAGTTCTTC.

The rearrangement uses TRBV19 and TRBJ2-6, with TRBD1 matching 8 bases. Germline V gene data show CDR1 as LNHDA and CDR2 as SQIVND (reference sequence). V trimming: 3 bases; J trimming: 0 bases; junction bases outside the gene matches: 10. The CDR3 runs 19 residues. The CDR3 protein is CASSISGQGFFSGANVLTF. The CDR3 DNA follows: TGTGCCAGTAGTATCTCAGGACAGGGATTTTTCTCTGGGGCCAACGTCCTGACTTTC.

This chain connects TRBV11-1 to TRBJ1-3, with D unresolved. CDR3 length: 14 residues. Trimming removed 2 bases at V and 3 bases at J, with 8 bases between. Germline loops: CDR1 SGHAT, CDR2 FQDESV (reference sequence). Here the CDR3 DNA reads TGTGCCAGCAGCTTAACTCGGGATGGAAACACCATATATTTT. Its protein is CASSLTRDGNTIYF.

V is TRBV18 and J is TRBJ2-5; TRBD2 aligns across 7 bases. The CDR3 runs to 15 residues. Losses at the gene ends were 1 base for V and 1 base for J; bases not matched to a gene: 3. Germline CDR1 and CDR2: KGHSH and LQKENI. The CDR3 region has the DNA TGTGCCAGCTCACCACTGGCTAGCGGCCAAGAGACCCAGTACTTC. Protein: CASSPLASGQETQYF.

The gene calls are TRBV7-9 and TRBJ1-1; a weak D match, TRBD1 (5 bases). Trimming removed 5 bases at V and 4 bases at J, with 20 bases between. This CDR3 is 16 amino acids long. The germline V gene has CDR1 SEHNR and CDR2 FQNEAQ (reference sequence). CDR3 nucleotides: TGTGCCAGCAGCCCCAACGGGGGGGTCCTGAGCACTGAAGCTTTCTTT. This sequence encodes CASSPNGGVLSTEAFF.

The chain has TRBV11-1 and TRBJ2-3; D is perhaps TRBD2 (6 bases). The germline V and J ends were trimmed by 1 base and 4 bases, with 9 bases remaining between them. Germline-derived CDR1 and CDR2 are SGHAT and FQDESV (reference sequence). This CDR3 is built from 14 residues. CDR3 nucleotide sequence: TGTGCCAGCAGCTTAGGGGGCGGGGCAGATACGCAGTATTTT. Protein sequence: CASSLGGGADTQYF.

CDR3 bases: TGTGCCAGCAGCCGCCAGGGGAACACTGAAGCTTTCTTT. Translating it yields CASSRQGNTEAFF. J is TRBJ1-1 and V is TRBV5-4, with D perhaps TRBD1 (5 bases). V gave up 4 bases and J gave up 1 base, with 8 bases separating them. CDR1 is SGHNT and CDR2 is YYREEE in the germline V gene (reference sequence). The length of the CDR3 is 13 residues.

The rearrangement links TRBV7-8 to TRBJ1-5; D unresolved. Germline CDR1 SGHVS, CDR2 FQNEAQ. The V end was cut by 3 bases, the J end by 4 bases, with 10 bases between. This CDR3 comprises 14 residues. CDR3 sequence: CASSFARENQPQHF. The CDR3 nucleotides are TGTGCCAGCAGCTTCGCCCGCGAAAATCAGCCCCAGCATTTT.

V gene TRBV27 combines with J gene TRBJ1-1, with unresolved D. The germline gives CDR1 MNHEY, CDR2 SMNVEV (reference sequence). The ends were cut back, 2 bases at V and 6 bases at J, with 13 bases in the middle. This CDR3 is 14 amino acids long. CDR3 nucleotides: TGTGCCAGCAGTTTAGACATTCGGAGGCCTGAAGCTTTCTTT. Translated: CASSLDIRRPEAFF.

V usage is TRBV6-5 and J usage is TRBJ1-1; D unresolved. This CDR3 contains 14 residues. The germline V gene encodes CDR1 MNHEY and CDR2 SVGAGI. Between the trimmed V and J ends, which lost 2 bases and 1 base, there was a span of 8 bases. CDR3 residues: CASSYGSGNTEAFF. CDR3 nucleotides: TGTGCCAGCAGTTACGGGAGTGGGAACACTGAAGCTTTCTTT.

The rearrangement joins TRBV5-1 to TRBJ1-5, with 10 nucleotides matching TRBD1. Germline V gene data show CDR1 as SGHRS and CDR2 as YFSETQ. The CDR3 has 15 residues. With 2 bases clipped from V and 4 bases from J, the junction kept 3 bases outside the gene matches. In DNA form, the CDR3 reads TGCGCCAGCAGCTTAGGACAGGGGGATAATCAGCCCCAGCATTTT. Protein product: CASSLGQGDNQPQHF.

The CDR3 coding sequence is TGTGCCAGCAGCCACGGAGCAGGGTCCTATAGCAATCAGCCCCAGCATTTT. Protein: CASSHGAGSYSNQPQHF. The chain has TRBV5-7 and TRBJ1-5; D perhaps matches TRBD1 (5 bases). TRBV5-7 is assigned to the ORF class and has an uncertain function. CDR3 size: 17 residues. Trimming removed 4 bases from V and 0 bases from J, with 17 bases in between.

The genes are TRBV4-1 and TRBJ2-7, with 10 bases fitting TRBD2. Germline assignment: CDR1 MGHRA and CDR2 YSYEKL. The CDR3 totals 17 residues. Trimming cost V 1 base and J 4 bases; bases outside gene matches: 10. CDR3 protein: CASSQAASGGFFYEQYF. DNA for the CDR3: TGCGCCAGCAGCCAAGCGGCTAGCGGGGGATTCTTTTACGAGCAGTACTTC.

The DNA for the CDR3 is TGCAGCGCCGGTGACTACAATGAGCAGTTCTTC. It is translated as CSAGDYNEQFF. V usage is TRBV29-1 and J usage is TRBJ2-1; no firm D call. This CDR3 comprises 11 residues. V was cut by 7 bases and J by 3 bases, with 7 bases left in between. From germline, CDR1 is SQVTM and CDR2 ANQGSEA.

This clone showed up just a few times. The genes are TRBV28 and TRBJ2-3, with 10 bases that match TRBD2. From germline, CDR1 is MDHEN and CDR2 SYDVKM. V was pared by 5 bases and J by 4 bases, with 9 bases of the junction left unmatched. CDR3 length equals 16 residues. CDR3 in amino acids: CASSNTGTSVPDTQYF. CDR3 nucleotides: TGTGCCAGCAGTAACACCGGGACTAGCGTACCAGATACGCAGTATTTT. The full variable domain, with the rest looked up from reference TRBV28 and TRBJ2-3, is DVKVTQSSRYLVKRTGEKVFLECVQDMDHENMFWYRQDPGLGLRLIYFSYDVKMKEKGDIPEGYSVSREKKERFSLILESASTNQTSMYLCASSNTGTSVPDTQYFGPGTRLTVL.

For the CDR3, the DNA is TGTGCCACCAGTGATACACGCCAGGGGGGTAACTATGGCTACACCTTC. Its protein is CATSDTRQGGNYGYTF. The V and J genes are TRBV24-1 and TRBJ1-2; 7 nucleotides line up with TRBD1. The V segment lost 3 bases and the J segment 1 base; nucleotides outside the gene matches: 7. In germline, CDR1 is KGHDR, CDR2 SFDVKD. The CDR3 consists of 16 residues.

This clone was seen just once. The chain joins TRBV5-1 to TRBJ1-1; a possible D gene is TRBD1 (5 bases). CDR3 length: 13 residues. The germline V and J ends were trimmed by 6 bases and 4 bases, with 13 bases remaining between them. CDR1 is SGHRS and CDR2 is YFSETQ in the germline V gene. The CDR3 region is CASTTGGGTEAFF. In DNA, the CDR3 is TGCGCCAGCACCACGGGCGGGGGCACTGAAGCTTTCTTT.

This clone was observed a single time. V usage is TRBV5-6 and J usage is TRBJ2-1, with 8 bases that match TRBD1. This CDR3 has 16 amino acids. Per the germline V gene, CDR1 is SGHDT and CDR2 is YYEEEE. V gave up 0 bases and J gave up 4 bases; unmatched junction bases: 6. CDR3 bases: TGTGCCAGCAGCTTGGGGGGACAGGTCACTTACAATGAGCAGTTCTTC. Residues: CASSLGGQVTYNEQFF.

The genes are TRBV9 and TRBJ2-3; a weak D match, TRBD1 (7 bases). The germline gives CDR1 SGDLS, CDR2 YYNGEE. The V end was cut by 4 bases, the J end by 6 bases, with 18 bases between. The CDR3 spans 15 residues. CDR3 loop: CASSSGGSRPDTQYF. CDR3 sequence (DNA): TGTGCCAGCAGCTCAGGGGGGAGTAGGCCCGATACGCAGTATTTT. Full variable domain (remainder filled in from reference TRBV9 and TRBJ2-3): DSGVTQTPKHLITATGQRVTLRCSPRSGDLSVYWYQQSLDQGLQFLIQYYNGEERAKGNILERFSAQQFPDLHSELNLSSLELGDSALYFCASSSGGSRPDTQYFGPGTRLTVL.

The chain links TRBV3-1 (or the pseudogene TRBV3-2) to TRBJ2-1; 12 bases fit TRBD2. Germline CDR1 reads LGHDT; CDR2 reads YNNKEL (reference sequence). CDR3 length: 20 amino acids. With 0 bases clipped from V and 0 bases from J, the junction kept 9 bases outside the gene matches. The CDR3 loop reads CASSQDRLAGGPSSYNEQFF. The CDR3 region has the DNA TGTGCCAGCAGCCAAGATAGGCTAGCGGGAGGGCCCAGCTCCTACAATGAGCAGTTCTTC.

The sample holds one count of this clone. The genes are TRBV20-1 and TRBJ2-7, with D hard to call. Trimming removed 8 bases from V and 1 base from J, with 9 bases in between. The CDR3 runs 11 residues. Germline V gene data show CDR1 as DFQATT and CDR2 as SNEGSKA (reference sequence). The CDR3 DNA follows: TGCAGTTCTACCACTTCCTACGAGCAGTACTTC. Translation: CSSTTSYEQYF.

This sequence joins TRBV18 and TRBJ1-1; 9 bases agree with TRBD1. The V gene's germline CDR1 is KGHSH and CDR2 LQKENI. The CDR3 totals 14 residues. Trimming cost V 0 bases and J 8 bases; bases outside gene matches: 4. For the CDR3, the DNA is TGTGCCAGCTCACCACCCCCTGGGACAGGGGAAGCTTTCTTT. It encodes CASSPPPGTGEAFF.

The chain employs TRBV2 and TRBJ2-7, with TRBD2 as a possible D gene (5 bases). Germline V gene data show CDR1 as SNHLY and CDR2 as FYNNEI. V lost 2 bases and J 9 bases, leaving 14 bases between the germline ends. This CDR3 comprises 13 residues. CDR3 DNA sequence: TGTGCCAGCAGTGAACGAAACGGACTCGTGCAGTACTTC. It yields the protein CASSERNGLVQYF.

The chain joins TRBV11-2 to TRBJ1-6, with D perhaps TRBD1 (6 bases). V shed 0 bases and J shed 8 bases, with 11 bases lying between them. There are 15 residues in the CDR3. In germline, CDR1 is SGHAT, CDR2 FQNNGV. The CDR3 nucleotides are TGTGCCAGCAGCTTAGATGTGGGGGCTTATTCACCCCTCCACTTT. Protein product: CASSLDVGAYSPLHF.

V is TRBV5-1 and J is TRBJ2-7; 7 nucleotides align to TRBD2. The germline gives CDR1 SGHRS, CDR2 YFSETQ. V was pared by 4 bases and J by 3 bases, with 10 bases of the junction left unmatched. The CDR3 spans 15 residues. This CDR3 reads CASSPISGPIYEQYF. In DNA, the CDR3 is TGCGCCAGCAGCCCTATTAGCGGGCCCATCTACGAGCAGTACTTC.

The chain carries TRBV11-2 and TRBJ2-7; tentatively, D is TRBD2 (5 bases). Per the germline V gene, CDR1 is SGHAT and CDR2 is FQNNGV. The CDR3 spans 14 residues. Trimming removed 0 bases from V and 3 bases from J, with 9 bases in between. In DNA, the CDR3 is TGTGCCAGCAGCTTAGAGAGGGCCTTCTACGAGCAGTACTTC. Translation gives CASSLERAFYEQYF.

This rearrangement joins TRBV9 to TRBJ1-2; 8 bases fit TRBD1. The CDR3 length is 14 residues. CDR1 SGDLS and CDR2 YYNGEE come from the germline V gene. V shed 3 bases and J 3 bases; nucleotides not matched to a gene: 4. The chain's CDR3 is CASSGGQGHYGYTF. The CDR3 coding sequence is TGTGCCAGCAGCGGCGGACAGGGACACTATGGCTACACCTTC.